Listed below are T cell receptor beta chains from one sample, sequenced in a study of T cell responses to AZD1222 COVID-19 vaccine. The repertoire was sequenced with immunoSEQ multiplex PCR; TCRdb's copy has only in-frame clones and lacks some. The profile shows 150,000 to 200,000 clones, about 91% of them singletons. The source material was peripheral blood, sampled on day 0 of AZD1222 vaccination. All receptors derive from an adult in good health. Both conserved end residues are part of each CDR3. The D gene is left open where the match is weak. Size is stated for part of the rows, as once, few or many counts, or as a class when the clone is expanded.

d_gene,v_gene,abundance,len,j_gene,CDR3aa,CDR3nt
.,TRBV9,.,14,TRBJ2-1,CASSVGRRYNEQFF,TGTGCCAGCAGCGTAGGCAGGAGATACAATGAGCAGTTCTTC
.,TRBV7-9,.,13,TRBJ2-2,CASSSPYGRELFF,TGTGCCAGCAGCTCCCCTTACGGGAGGGAGCTGTTTTTT
TRBD1,TRBV2,.,13,TRBJ2-5,CASSRDREETQYF,TGTGCCAGCAGTCGGGACAGGGAAGAGACCCAGTACTTC
.,TRBV7-2,.,14,TRBJ1-4,CASSLAGGREKLFF,TGTGCCAGCAGCTTAGCGGGGGGCAGGGAAAAACTGTTTTTT
.,TRBV6-1,.,15,TRBJ1-5,CASSDGPKGDQPQHF,TGTGCCAGCAGTGACGGACCGAAGGGGGATCAGCCCCAGCATTTT
.,TRBV28,.,11,TRBJ1-1,CASSPGSEAFF,TGTGCCAGCAGCCCCGGCTCTGAAGCTTTCTTT
TRBD1,TRBV6-5,.,14,TRBJ2-7,CASSRQGYSYEQYF,TGTGCCAGCAGCCGACAGGGGTACTCCTACGAGCAGTACTTC
TRBD2,TRBV24-1,.,16,TRBJ2-5,CATSDSGTSGLETQYF,TGTGCCACCAGTGATTCCGGGACTAGCGGTCTAGAGACCCAGTACTTC
.,TRBV9,once,16,TRBJ2-1,CASSVSGGNSYNEQFF,TGTGCCAGCAGCGTATCAGGCGGGAATTCCTACAATGAGCAGTTCTTC
TRBD1,TRBV9,.,16,TRBJ1-2,CASSPSRQGMNYGYTF,TGTGCCAGCAGCCCCTCAAGACAGGGGATGAACTATGGCTACACCTTC
.,TRBV4-2,.,15,TRBJ1-6,CASSQGLGGLSPLHF,TGTGCCAGCAGCCAAGGTTTAGGGGGACTGTCACCCCTCCACTTT
TRBD1,TRBV28,.,16,TRBJ2-7,CASSLFGTGEGYEQYF,TGTGCCAGCAGTTTATTTGGGACAGGGGAAGGCTACGAGCAGTACTTC
.,TRBV5-1,.,18,TRBJ1-3,CASSLRSTLRGSGNTIYF,TGCGCCAGCAGCTTGAGGTCGACACTTAGGGGCTCTGGAAACACCATATATTTT
TRBD1,TRBV6-5,.,14,TRBJ1-4,CASSPDRVNEKLFF,TGTGCCAGCAGCCCGGACAGGGTTAATGAAAAACTGTTTTTT
.,TRBV5-1,once,16,TRBJ2-1,CASSLVAGSSYNEQFF,TGCGCCAGCAGCTTGGTGGCGGGGAGCTCCTACAATGAGCAGTTCTTC
TRBD1,TRBV19,.,13,TRBJ1-1,CASSLDRGPEAFF,TGTGCCAGTAGTCTGGACAGGGGCCCTGAAGCTTTCTTT
TRBD2,TRBV9,.,17,TRBJ2-5,CASSVAGVAGLQETQYF,TGTGCCAGCAGCGTAGCTGGGGTCGCGGGACTACAAGAGACCCAGTACTTC
.,TRBV15,.,13,TRBJ1-5,CATSRPDYQPQHF,TGTGCCACCAGCAGACCTGATTATCAGCCCCAGCATTTT
.,TRBV6-7,few,16,TRBJ2-7,CASSYSPKTASYEQYF,TGTGCCAGCAGTTACTCCCCGAAGACAGCATCCTACGAGCAGTACTTC
.,TRBV5-5,.,15,TRBJ2-1,CASSWGDHQGNEQFF,TGTGCCAGCAGCTGGGGGGACCACCAAGGCAATGAGCAGTTCTTC
.,TRBV12-3/TRBV12-4,.,13,TRBJ2-3,CASSLGDGRTQYF,TGTGCCAGCAGTTTGGGCGACGGCAGAACGCAGTATTTT
.,TRBV6-5,.,15,TRBJ1-5,CASSRKTGINQPQHF,TGTGCCAGCAGCCGCAAAACAGGGATCAATCAGCCCCAGCATTTT
TRBD1,TRBV29-1,.,15,TRBJ2-3,CSVIRGGSRTDTQYF,TGCAGCGTTATCCGAGGGGGCAGCCGCACAGATACGCAGTATTTT
TRBD1,TRBV7-3,.,13,TRBJ2-5,CASSRGQKETQYF,TGTGCCAGCAGCCGGGGACAGAAAGAGACCCAGTACTTC
TRBD1,TRBV9,.,15,TRBJ2-1,CASSVRTGINNEQFF,TGTGCCAGCAGCGTCAGGACAGGGATCAACAATGAGCAGTTCTTC
.,TRBV5-4,.,16,TRBJ1-6,CASSLGAGPRDSPLHF,TGTGCCAGCAGCTTGGGTGCGGGTCCGAGGGATTCACCCCTCCACTTT
.,TRBV7-9,once,19,TRBJ2-3,CASSFLVGGFSPSTDTQYF,TGTGCCAGCAGCTTCCTGGTCGGCGGGTTTTCCCCTAGCACAGATACGCAGTATTTT
TRBD2,TRBV7-2,.,16,TRBJ2-5,CASSLDASGRRETQYF,TGTGCCAGCAGCTTAGACGCTAGCGGGAGGAGAGAGACCCAGTACTTC
TRBD1,TRBV9,.,17,TRBJ2-3,CASSVALTGLGADTQYF,TGTGCCAGCAGCGTAGCCCTGACAGGGTTAGGAGCAGATACGCAGTATTTT
TRBD1,TRBV18,.,16,TRBJ1-5,CASSPEGTVIYQPQHF,TGTGCCAGCTCACCAGAAGGGACAGTTATTTATCAGCCCCAGCATTTT
TRBD2,TRBV2,.,16,TRBJ2-2,CASIRLAGGNTGELFF,TGTGCCAGCATCCGACTAGCGGGAGGGAACACCGGGGAGCTGTTTTTT
TRBD1,TRBV5-1,.,14,TRBJ1-4,CASSMDRGNEKLFF,TGCGCCAGCAGCATGGACAGGGGGAATGAAAAACTGTTTTTT
.,TRBV5-6,.,14,TRBJ1-1,CASSWGRSNTEAFF,TGTGCCAGCAGCTGGGGACGGTCGAACACTGAAGCTTTCTTT
.,TRBV10-3,.,14,TRBJ2-5,CAISELGQVETQYF,TGTGCCATCAGTGAGTTGGGGCAGGTGGAGACCCAGTACTTC
.,TRBV7-2,.,12,TRBJ2-3,CASRWLSDTQYF,TGTGCCAGCAGGTGGTTGTCAGATACGCAGTATTTT
.,TRBV5-1,few,16,TRBJ1-6,CASSLEQAGMGSPLHF,TGCGCCAGCAGCTTGGAGCAGGCAGGGATGGGATCACCCCTCCACTTT
.,TRBV7-9,.,13,TRBJ2-6,CASNFRGANVLTF,TGTGCCAGCAATTTTCGCGGGGCCAACGTCCTGACTTTC
.,TRBV28,.,11,TRBJ1-2,CASSSGDGYTF,TGTGCCAGCAGTTCAGGGGATGGCTACACCTTC
.,TRBV2,few,13,TRBJ1-1,CASRLLGDTEAFF,TGTGCCAGCAGGCTTCTAGGGGACACTGAAGCTTTCTTT
.,TRBV9,.,16,TRBJ2-7,CASSGGSTGPPYEQYF,TGTGCCAGCAGCGGTGGTTCCACTGGACCCCCCTACGAGCAGTACTTC
TRBD1,TRBV28,.,14,TRBJ1-2,CASSLATGNYGYTF,TGTGCCAGCAGTCTTGCGACAGGGAACTATGGCTACACCTTC
.,TRBV9,.,13,TRBJ2-1,CASSADQTGEQFF,TGTGCCAGCAGCGCGGACCAGACCGGTGAGCAGTTCTTC
TRBD2,TRBV19,.,13,TRBJ2-7,CASSREGFSEQYF,TGTGCCAGTAGTAGGGAGGGATTTAGCGAGCAGTACTTC
.,TRBV28,.,16,TRBJ2-1,CASSSPTGLTYNEQFF,TGTGCCAGCAGTTCCCCTACAGGGTTGACCTACAATGAGCAGTTCTTC
.,TRBV10-1,.,14,TRBJ1-4,CASSENPTGEKLFF,TGCGCCAGCAGTGAGAACCCCACGGGTGAAAAACTGTTTTTT
.,TRBV6-5,.,15,TRBJ2-7,CASTDSSIGGGQQYF,TGTGCCAGCACCGACTCGTCTATTGGTGGGGGGCAACAGTACTTC
.,TRBV27,.,14,TRBJ2-5,CASSLSGTPETQYF,TGTGCCAGCAGTTTATCCGGGACCCCAGAGACCCAGTACTTC
TRBD1,TRBV28,.,16,TRBJ1-3,CASSQRQGRSGNTIYF,TGTGCCAGCAGCCAGAGACAGGGACGGTCTGGAAACACCATATATTTT
.,TRBV13,once,15,TRBJ1-1,CASSLGPTANTEAFF,TGTGCCAGCAGCTTAGGCCCAACAGCGAACACTGAAGCTTTCTTT
.,TRBV28,.,13,TRBJ2-7,CASSPGQGYEQYF,TGTGCCAGCAGTCCGGGACAAGGTTACGAGCAGTACTTC
.,TRBV11-1,.,15,TRBJ1-3,CASSALRDSGNTIYF,TGTGCCAGCAGCGCGTTGCGAGACTCTGGAAACACCATATATTTT
.,TRBV24-1,.,14,TRBJ1-2,CATSDPQGIRGYTF,TGTGCCACCAGTGATCCACAGGGAATACGTGGCTACACCTTC
TRBD1,TRBV18,.,16,TRBJ1-6,CASSPGTGGDNSPLHF,TGTGCCAGCTCACCAGGGACAGGGGGAGATAATTCACCCCTCCACTTT
TRBD1,TRBV11-1,.,16,TRBJ2-3,CASSTDYRGGTDTQYF,TGTGCCAGCAGCACCGACTACAGGGGAGGCACAGATACGCAGTATTTT
TRBD1,TRBV6-4,.,15,TRBJ1-5,CASSDLGTANQPQHF,TGTGCCAGCAGTGATCTGGGGACAGCTAATCAGCCCCAGCATTTT
.,TRBV5-1,.,13,TRBJ1-2,CASSWDAVDGYTF,TGCGCCAGCAGCTGGGACGCGGTAGATGGCTACACCTTC
TRBD1,TRBV18,.,16,TRBJ1-2,CASSPSGQGFSYGYTF,TGTGCCAGCTCACCATCAGGACAGGGGTTCTCCTATGGCTACACCTTC
.,TRBV18,few,16,TRBJ2-1,CASSPRAGSSYNEQFF,TGTGCCAGCTCACCACGGGCGGGGAGCTCCTACAATGAGCAGTTCTTC
.,TRBV9,.,14,TRBJ2-1,CASSPQGLGNEQFF,TGTGCCAGCAGCCCCCAGGGGCTTGGGAATGAGCAGTTCTTC